The source of this T cell receptor beta chain is a study of T-cell memory formation after mild COVID-19. The wider study: Among the donors, TCR clusters were largely specific to each donor. Study-wide results and limits: The finding that pre-infection memory included some responding clones suggested that cross-reactive memory joined. Mainly in CM and EM were contracting CD4+ clones; CD8+ were in EMRA.

Each CDR3 protein gets one entry after TCRdb re-called the 5' RACE reads with MiXCR. The sample records about 170,000 distinct CDR3 sequences, about an eighth being singletons. In the case of this clonotype: Its antigen remains unidentified.

The junction had 6 bases not matched to a gene; V was cut back by 0 bases and J by 8 bases. Germline lookup yields CDR1 KGHSH and CDR2 LQKENI. The CDR3 runs 15 residues. The chain carries TRBV18 and TRBJ1-3; 8 nucleotides line up with TRBD1. Source material: PBMCs or a T cell subset sorted from them (not recorded which). The TCR comes from a man younger than 35 who had mild COVID-19 (a few samples of this study predate the infection). Cell type and time point are not known. CDR3 amino acids: CASSPPMQGAHTIYF. The CDR3 DNA reads TGTGCCAGCTCACCACCAATGCAGGGGGCTCACACCATATATTTT. The complete variable domain, with remaining parts taken from reference TRBV18 and TRBJ1-3, reads NAGVMQNPRHLVRRRGQEARLRCSPMKGHSHVYWYRQLPEEGLKFMVYLQKENIIDESGMPKERFSAEFPKEGPSILRIQQVVRGDSAAYFCASSPPMQGAHTIYFGEGSWLTVV.